This TCR beta chain was captured in a study of blood T cells in healthy people across ages. This clonotype was recorded a few times. The antigen is unknown. Study-level points and caveats: A greater number of naive CD4+ cells and higher diversity distinguished long-lived donors from aged donors.

Per the germline V gene, CDR1 is DFQATT and CDR2 is SNEGSKA (reference sequence). The CDR3 totals 12 residues. Germline trimming cut 4 bases from V and 8 bases from J; bases unmatched to any gene: 6. A second PCR of about 7 to 11 cycles used a sample-barcoded 5' primer and a J-beta primer mix. TCRdb itself ran the 5' RACE reads through MiXCR, one entry per CDR3 protein. The data contain a few hundred thousand distinct CDR3 sequences, approximately 25% of them singletons. The material sequenced was blood. The sequence derives from an older woman in good health. The chain combines TRBV20-1 with TRBJ1-2; 8 bases are a match to TRBD1. The CDR3: CSAIQGARGYTF. CDR3 in DNA: TGCAGTGCTATCCAGGGGGCGAGGGGCTACACCTTC.